Following are 23 T cell receptor beta chains from one sample sequenced in a study of blood T cell repertoires in COVID-19. Some clones are missing from TCRdb's copy, which holds only in-frame ones; the method was immunoSEQ multiplex PCR. Found here are about 230,000 clones, approximately 80% of them singletons; the top ten hold around 1.5%. Sequenced sample: peripheral blood. Receptor source: a woman in her forties who had recovered from COVID-19.

This sequence joins TRBV3-1 (or the pseudogene TRBV3-2) and TRBJ1-1, with 7 bases that match TRBD1. V gave up 3 bases and J gave up 5 bases; unmatched junction bases: 9. The CDR3 runs to 15 residues. Germline values: CDR1 LGHDT, CDR2 YNNKEL (reference sequence). The DNA for the CDR3 is TGTGCCAGCAGCCAGACGACAGGGAAGGATACTGAAGCTTTCTTT. This codes for CASSQTTGKDTEAFF.

This clone was seen only a few times. The rearrangement uses TRBV13 and TRBJ2-3; weak D call: TRBD1 (6 bases). CDR3 size: 16 residues. Between the trimmed V and J ends, which lost 1 base and 8 bases, there was a span of 19 bases. Germline CDR1 and CDR2: PRHDT and FYEKMQ (reference sequence). CDR3 in DNA: TGTGCCAGCAGCTTAGCAACACAGGGTCGTACGGGTACGCAGTATTTT. Translated: CASSLATQGRTGTQYF.

V usage is TRBV10-3 and J usage is TRBJ1-2, with 7 bases fitting TRBD1. The CDR3 loop spans 13 amino acids. CDR1 is ENHRY and CDR2 is SYGVKD in the germline V gene. V gave up 8 bases and J gave up 2 bases; unmatched junction bases: 5. This CDR3 reads CAILKTGNYGYTF. CDR3 in DNA: TGTGCCATCTTAAAGACAGGGAACTATGGCTACACCTTC.

The genes are TRBV3-1 (or the pseudogene TRBV3-2) and TRBJ1-2; D not resolved. This CDR3 contains 13 residues. The germline gives CDR1 LGHDT, CDR2 YNNKEL (reference sequence). V was shortened by 0 bases and J by 4 bases, with 6 bases between the two germline ends. CDR3 bases: TGTGCCAGCAGCCAAGACTCCCTCTATGGCTACACCTTC. This translates into CASSQDSLYGYTF.

This clone was counted a few times. The rearrangement uses TRBV28 and TRBJ1-1; D is undetermined. V was shortened by 2 bases and J by 1 base, with 5 bases between the two germline ends. The CDR3 length is 13 residues. Germline V gene lookup returns CDR1 MDHEN and CDR2 SYDVKM. The chain's CDR3 is CASSLVSNTEAFF. The CDR3 DNA reads as TGTGCCAGCAGTTTAGTATCGAACACTGAAGCTTTCTTT.

J is TRBJ2-1 and V is TRBV5-1; D gene unclear. CDR1 and CDR2 (germline): SGHRS, YFSETQ. The V gene lost 5 bases and the J gene lost 5 bases, with 20 bases spanning the gap. This CDR3 spans 16 amino acids. CDR3 amino acids: CASRDPAGSFHNEQFF. The CDR3 DNA reads as TGCGCCAGCAGAGACCCCGCCGGGTCCTTCCACAATGAGCAGTTCTTC.

The V and J genes are TRBV12-3 or TRBV12-4 and TRBJ1-4; D is uncertain. The CDR3 extends over 12 amino acids. The germline V and J ends were trimmed by 9 bases and 8 bases, with 13 bases remaining between them. The CDR3 DNA reads TGTGCCAGTCGGGAGGGTAGGGAAAAACTGTTTTTT. It yields the protein CASREGREKLFF.

This chain links TRBV9 with TRBJ2-5, with 10 bases that match TRBD1. Trimming removed 4 bases from V and 1 base from J; junction bases left unmatched: 19. CDR3 size: 20 residues. Germline V gene lookup returns CDR1 SGDLS and CDR2 YYNGEE. CDR3 region: CASSNSVGDRGSYLQETQYF. The CDR3 nucleotides read TGTGCCAGCAGCAATAGCGTTGGGGACAGGGGCAGCTATCTCCAAGAGACCCAGTACTTC.

This clone came up a few times. The chain carries TRBV7-8 and TRBJ1-6, with D possibly matching TRBD1 (6 bases). Between the trimmed V and J ends, which lost 2 bases and 10 bases, there was a span of 12 bases. Germline assignment: CDR1 SGHVS and CDR2 FQNEAQ. This CDR3 comprises 14 residues. The CDR3 sequence: CASSLNRVDSPLHF. CDR3 coding DNA: TGTGCCAGCAGCTTAAACAGGGTGGACTCACCCCTCCACTTT.

V is TRBV10-2 and J is TRBJ2-7, with 8 bases fitting TRBD1. Germline V gene lookup returns CDR1 WSHSY and CDR2 SAAADI. V was clipped by 2 bases and J by 4 bases; unmatched bases: 7. This CDR3 is built from 15 residues. CDR3 bases: TGCGCCAGCAGTGAGGCCGGACAGGGTTTATACGAGCAGTACTTC. Protein product: CASSEAGQGLYEQYF.

The V and J genes are TRBV19 and TRBJ2-6; 12 bases fit TRBD2. Germline V gene sequence: CDR1 LNHDA, CDR2 SQIVND (reference sequence). CDR3 size: 21 residues. The V segment lost 1 base and the J segment 1 base; nucleotides outside the gene matches: 11. CDR3 sequence reads: CASSIGGLRTSGVSGANVLTF. DNA for the CDR3: TGTGCCAGTAGTATAGGAGGATTAAGGACTAGCGGGGTTTCTGGGGCCAACGTCCTGACTTTC. Full variable domain (missing parts from reference TRBV19 and TRBJ2-6): DGGITQSPKYLFRKEGQNVTLSCEQNLNHDAMYWYRQDPGQGLRLIYYSQIVNDFQKGDIAEGYSVSREKKESFPLTVTSAQKNPTAFYLCASSIGGLRTSGVSGANVLTFGAGSRLTVL.

This chain uses TRBV6-5 with TRBJ2-5, with D perhaps matching TRBD1 (5 bases). Trimming took off 4 bases at V and 2 bases at J, with 8 bases between the two ends. Germline lookup yields CDR1 MNHEY and CDR2 SVGAGI. The CDR3 runs 13 residues. The CDR3 sequence is CASSLTVQETQYF. The CDR3 nucleotides are TGTGCCAGCAGTTTGACAGTTCAAGAGACCCAGTACTTC.

The chain carries TRBV5-6 and TRBJ2-3, with D perhaps matching TRBD1 (6 bases). This CDR3 is built from 14 residues. Germline assignment: CDR1 SGHDT and CDR2 YYEEEE. V lost 1 base and J 2 bases, leaving 8 bases between the germline ends. CDR3 coding DNA: TGTGCCAGCAGCTTGTCAGGGGCCACAGATACGCAGTATTTT. Translating it yields CASSLSGATDTQYF.

The V call is TRBV3-1 (or the pseudogene TRBV3-2), the J call TRBJ1-1; TRBD1 matches 11 bases. The germline gives CDR1 LGHDT, CDR2 YNNKEL (reference sequence). V shed 3 bases and J 10 bases; nucleotides not matched to a gene: 10. The CDR3 has 15 residues. The CDR3 DNA is TGTGCCAGCAGCCAGAGGGACAGGGGGATGATAGGAGCTTTCTTT. Protein: CASSQRDRGMIGAFF.

The rearrangement joins TRBV27 to TRBJ2-7, with D maybe TRBD2 (6 bases). With 1 base removed from V and 0 bases from J, the gap between germline ends came to 10 bases. The CDR3 sequence is 15 residues long. The germline CDR1 and CDR2 sequences are MNHEY and SMNVEV (reference sequence). CDR3 bases: TGTGCCAGCAGTTTATTCGGCGGGGACTCCTACGAGCAGTACTTC. As protein: CASSLFGGDSYEQYF.

This clone appeared a single time. CDR3 sequence reads: CALARGKTQYF. The CDR3, as DNA: TGTGCCCTTGCCAGGGGAAAGACCCAGTACTTC. J is TRBJ2-5 and V is TRBV30; possibly TRBD1 for D (6 bases). The CDR3 contains 11 residues. Germline V lookup: CDR1 GTSNPN, CDR2 SVGIG (reference sequence). V lost 8 bases and J 6 bases, leaving 13 bases between the germline ends.

V usage is TRBV7-9 and J usage is TRBJ1-2, with 12 bases matching TRBD1. The V gene's germline CDR1 is SEHNR and CDR2 FQNEAQ (reference sequence). J gave up 7 bases and V 5 bases, and 8 bases lay outside the gene matches. The length of the CDR3 is 15 residues. The CDR3 protein is CASSLSGTGGSGYTF. In nucleotides, the CDR3 is TGTGCCAGCAGCCTCAGTGGGACAGGGGGCAGTGGCTACACCTTC.

The chain couples TRBV5-6 to TRBJ2-7; D is perhaps TRBD2 (6 bases). Trimming left V 0 bases short and J 0 bases short, with 13 bases between. CDR3 size: 16 residues. CDR1 SGHDT and CDR2 YYEEEE come from the germline V gene. The CDR3: CASSLGLAANSYEQYF. The CDR3 nucleotides read TGTGCCAGCAGCTTGGGGTTAGCGGCCAACTCCTACGAGCAGTACTTC.

This clone was seen only a few times. This sequence joins TRBV7-6 and TRBJ1-5; tentatively, D is TRBD1 (5 bases). There are 13 residues in the CDR3. The V end was cut by 3 bases, the J end by 5 bases, with 8 bases between. The germline gives CDR1 SGHVS, CDR2 FNYEAQ. CDR3 amino acids: CASSLGEDQPQHF. CDR3 in DNA: TGTGCCAGCAGCTTGGGGGAGGATCAGCCCCAGCATTTT.

The V and J genes are TRBV3-1 (or the pseudogene TRBV3-2) and TRBJ1-1; D possibly corresponds to TRBD1 (6 bases). CDR1 and CDR2 (germline): LGHDT, YNNKEL (reference sequence). V lost 2 bases and J 12 bases, leaving 16 bases between the germline ends. The CDR3 consists of 13 residues. The CDR3 DNA reads as TGTGCCAGCAGCCAAAGAGGTCAGGGGCTAACTTTCTTT. Protein: CASSQRGQGLTFF.

The gene calls are TRBV5-1 and TRBJ2-2, with D perhaps TRBD1 (5 bases). This CDR3 has 15 residues. V was cut by 2 bases and J by 2 bases, with 10 bases left in between. Per the germline V gene, CDR1 is SGHRS and CDR2 is YFSETQ. In nucleotides, the CDR3 is TGCGCCAGCAGCTTAGCAGGGTATAACACCGGGGAGCTGTTTTTT. Translating gives CASSLAGYNTGELFF.

The V and J genes are TRBV7-8 and TRBJ2-4, with D possibly matching TRBD1 (6 bases). Germline assignment: CDR1 SGHVS and CDR2 FQNEAQ. The V gene lost 5 bases and the J gene lost 0 bases, with 14 bases spanning the gap. CDR3 length equals 16 residues. CDR3 in amino acids: CASSGDRRLAKNIQYF. In nucleotides, the CDR3 is TGTGCCAGCAGCGGTGACAGGCGATTAGCCAAAAACATTCAGTACTTC.

The V gene is TRBV7-9, the J gene TRBJ1-5, with TRBD1 matching over 8 bases. The V gene end was trimmed by 10 bases and the J gene end by 4 bases; junction bases not matched to a gene: 3. The CDR3 has 12 residues. CDR1 SEHNR and CDR2 FQNEAQ come from the germline V gene (reference sequence). This CDR3 is CAIRTGNQPQHF. The CDR3 nucleotides read TGTGCCATCCGGACAGGGAATCAGCCCCAGCATTTT.